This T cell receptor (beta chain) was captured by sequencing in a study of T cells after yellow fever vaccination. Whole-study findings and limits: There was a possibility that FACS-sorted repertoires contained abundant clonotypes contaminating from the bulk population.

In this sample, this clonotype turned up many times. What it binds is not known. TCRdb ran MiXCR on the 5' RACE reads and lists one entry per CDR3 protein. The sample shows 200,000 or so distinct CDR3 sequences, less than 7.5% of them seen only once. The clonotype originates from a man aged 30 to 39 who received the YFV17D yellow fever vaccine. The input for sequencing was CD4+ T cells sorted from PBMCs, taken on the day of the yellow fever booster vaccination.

CDR3 DNA sequence: TGCAGTGCTGCGACCTCGGGACTAGCGGGAGCGGTAGATACGCAGTATTTT. Protein sequence: CSAATSGLAGAVDTQYF. This chain uses TRBV20-1 with TRBJ2-3, with TRBD2 matching over 14 bases. Germline CDR1 and CDR2: DFQATT and SNEGSKA (reference sequence). After removal of 5 bases from V and 5 bases from J, the junction contained 12 bases not matched to a gene. The CDR3 covers 17 residues.